This T cell receptor (beta chain) was sequenced for a study of shared clonotypes between healthy human individuals. For every subset, genomic DNA was evenly distributed across several immunoSEQ plates. This table comes from immunoSEQ multiplex PCR, and its TCRdb copy is limited to in-frame clones, with some not included. The sample lists a few million clones; 90% to 95% were seen once. The CDR3 length is 15 residues. From germline, CDR1 is SQVTM and CDR2 ANQGSEA. With 4 bases removed from V and 0 bases from J, the gap between germline ends came to 14 bases. The sequencing input was naive CD4+ T cells sorted from blood. Subset defined: CD45RA+ positively selected. This receptor was obtained from a young man in good health. The V and J genes are TRBV29-1 and TRBJ2-3; D is unresolved. DNA of the CDR3: TGCAGCGTTGGAGTTCGACGAACTAGCACAGATACGCAGTATTTT. Translated, it gives CSVGVRRTSTDTQYF.